This is a list of T cell receptor beta chains from one sample in a study of memory CD4+ T cells and cytomegalovirus serostatus. TCRdb's table, derived via immunoSEQ multiplex PCR, lists solely in-frame clones and lacks some. The table lists 54,000 or so clones, about three quarters of them singletons. The sequenced material came from memory CD4+ T cells from blood. These receptors were obtained from an adult in good health and CMV-seronegative. Both conserved end residues are part of each CDR3. Fields, in order: J gene, V gene, CDR3 length, D gene, CDR3 DNA, CDR3 protein. D genes are given only for firm matches.

J gene: TRBJ2-2; V gene: TRBV4-3; CDR3 length: 16; D gene: TRBD2; CDR3 DNA: TGCGCCAGCAGCCAACGAGGGACTAGCGAAACCGGGGAGCTGTTTTTT; CDR3 protein: CASSQRGTSETGELFF
J gene: TRBJ1-5; V gene: TRBV6-1; CDR3 length: 15; D gene: NA; CDR3 DNA: TGTGCCAGCAGTGATGATCTCGGGAGCAATCAGCCCCAGCATTTT; CDR3 protein: CASSDDLGSNQPQHF
J gene: TRBJ1-5; V gene: TRBV30; CDR3 length: 17; D gene: NA; CDR3 DNA: TGTGCCTGGGAACAACCACCGGGACCCAAGGGGAATCAGCCCCAGCATTTT; CDR3 protein: CAWEQPPGPKGNQPQHF
J gene: TRBJ2-3; V gene: TRBV4-1; CDR3 length: 18; D gene: NA; CDR3 DNA: TGCGCCAGCAGCCAAGAAGGTAGTAGCGGAATGTACACAGATACGCAGTATTTT; CDR3 protein: CASSQEGSSGMYTDTQYF
J gene: TRBJ2-2; V gene: TRBV7-6; CDR3 length: 16; D gene: TRBD2; CDR3 DNA: TGTGCCAGCACCCTAGCGGGAGGGCGTGGCACCGGGGAGCTGTTTTTT; CDR3 protein: CASTLAGGRGTGELFF
J gene: TRBJ2-3; V gene: TRBV5-1; CDR3 length: 15; D gene: NA; CDR3 DNA: TGCGCCAGCAGGGGGAGGGACAGACCCACAGATACGCAGTATTTT; CDR3 protein: CASRGRDRPTDTQYF
J gene: TRBJ2-2; V gene: TRBV28; CDR3 length: 15; D gene: TRBD1; CDR3 DNA: TGTGCCAGCAGTTTAGGGACAGGAAACACCGGGGAGCTGTTTTTT; CDR3 protein: CASSLGTGNTGELFF
J gene: TRBJ2-5; V gene: TRBV7-9; CDR3 length: 13; D gene: NA; CDR3 DNA: TGTGCCAGCACCCGGGATTACCAAGAGACCCAGTACTTC; CDR3 protein: CASTRDYQETQYF
J gene: TRBJ1-2; V gene: TRBV30; CDR3 length: 18; D gene: NA; CDR3 DNA: TGTGCCTGGAAGTGGCTAGGCAGGGTGTTCAGTTCTAGCTATGGCTACACCTTC; CDR3 protein: CAWKWLGRVFSSSYGYTF
J gene: TRBJ2-2; V gene: TRBV9; CDR3 length: 16; D gene: NA; CDR3 DNA: TGTGCCAGCAGCGTAGATGCGGCAGTTAACACCGGGGAGCTGTTTTTT; CDR3 protein: CASSVDAAVNTGELFF
J gene: TRBJ2-5; V gene: TRBV7-2; CDR3 length: 15; D gene: TRBD2; CDR3 DNA: TGTGCCAGCAGATCAAATATAGCGGGTGGGGAGACCCAGTACTTC; CDR3 protein: CASRSNIAGGETQYF
J gene: TRBJ1-2; V gene: TRBV11-2; CDR3 length: 15; D gene: NA; CDR3 DNA: TGTGCCAGCAGCTTAGAGGGGGCCGCTAACTATGGCTACACCTTC; CDR3 protein: CASSLEGAANYGYTF
J gene: TRBJ1-5; V gene: TRBV6-1; CDR3 length: 15; D gene: NA; CDR3 DNA: TGTGCCAGCAGTGAAGGGGGCACGGTGGATCAGCCCCAGCATTTT; CDR3 protein: CASSEGGTVDQPQHF
J gene: TRBJ2-5; V gene: TRBV29-1; CDR3 length: 15; D gene: NA; CDR3 DNA: TGCAGCGTCCAGGGGGTATCTTCGGAGTCGGGGGCCCAGTACTTC; CDR3 protein: CSVQGVSSESGAQYF
J gene: TRBJ2-7; V gene: TRBV11-1; CDR3 length: 14; D gene: NA; CDR3 DNA: TGTGCCAGCAGCTATTCACAGGGCCCCTACGAGCAGTACTTC; CDR3 protein: CASSYSQGPYEQYF
J gene: TRBJ1-1; V gene: TRBV6-4; CDR3 length: 14; D gene: TRBD1; CDR3 DNA: TGTGCCAGCAGGGGGGACAGGAGGAACACTGAAGCTTTCTTT; CDR3 protein: CASRGDRRNTEAFF